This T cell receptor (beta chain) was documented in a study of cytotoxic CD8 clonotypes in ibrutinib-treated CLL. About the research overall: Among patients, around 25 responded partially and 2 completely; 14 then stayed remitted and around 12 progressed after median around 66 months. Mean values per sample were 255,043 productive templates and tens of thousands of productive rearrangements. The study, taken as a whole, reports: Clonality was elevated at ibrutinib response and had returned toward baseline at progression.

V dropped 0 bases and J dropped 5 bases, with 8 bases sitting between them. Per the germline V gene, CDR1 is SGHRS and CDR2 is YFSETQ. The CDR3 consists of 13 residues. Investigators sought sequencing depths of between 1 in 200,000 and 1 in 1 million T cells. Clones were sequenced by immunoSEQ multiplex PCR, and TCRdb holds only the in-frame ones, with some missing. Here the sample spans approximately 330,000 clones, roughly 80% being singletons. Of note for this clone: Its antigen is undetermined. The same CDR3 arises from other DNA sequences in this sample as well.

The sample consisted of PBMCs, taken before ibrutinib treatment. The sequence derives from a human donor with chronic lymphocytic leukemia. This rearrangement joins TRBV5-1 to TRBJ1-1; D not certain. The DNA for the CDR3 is TGCGCCAGCAGCTTGGCCGGGCAGACTGAAGCTTTCTTT. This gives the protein CASSLAGQTEAFF.